Each of the 10 T cell receptor beta chains below was sequenced from the same sample in a study of blood T cell repertoires in COVID-19. Generated by immunoSEQ multiplex PCR, the TCRdb table keeps only in-frame clones and is missing some. The data contain some 230,000 clones, roughly 84% of them singletons. The material sequenced was peripheral blood. These receptors were collected from a woman aged 50 to 60 with acute or convalescent COVID-19.

Only a few counts were recorded for this clone. The chain employs TRBV18 and TRBJ1-2, with 7 nucleotides matching TRBD1. The CDR3 totals 14 residues. The V gene's germline CDR1 is KGHSH and CDR2 LQKENI. After removal of 6 bases from V and 4 bases from J, the junction contained 8 bases not matched to a gene. CDR3 amino acids: CASSSGTERYGYTF. The CDR3 DNA is TGTGCCAGCTCCTCCGGGACAGAACGCTATGGCTACACCTTC.

CDR3 in amino acids: CASSLGGGPDGKLFF. The CDR3, as DNA: TGTGCCAGCAGCTTAGGAGGGGGCCCTGATGGAAAACTGTTTTTT. The chain joins TRBV7-9 to TRBJ1-4; 7 bases agree with TRBD1. The CDR3 sequence is 15 residues long. Germline values: CDR1 SEHNR, CDR2 FQNEAQ (reference sequence). V lost 1 base to trimming and J lost 10 bases; unmatched junction nucleotides: 9.

This clone has just a few counts. The chain couples TRBV5-1 to TRBJ2-2; D unclear. The CDR3 sequence is 12 residues long. The germline CDR1 and CDR2 sequences are SGHRS and YFSETQ. Trimming shortened V by 0 bases and J by 8 bases, and 5 bases separated the two germline ends. CDR3 in DNA: TGCGCCAGCAGCTTGGAACTGGGGGAGCTGTTTTTT. As protein: CASSLELGELFF.

The genes are TRBV30 and TRBJ2-7; 9 nucleotides agree with TRBD1. The CDR3 is 13 amino acids. Germline V gene lookup returns CDR1 GTSNPN and CDR2 SVGIG (reference sequence). Trimming removed 2 bases from V and 7 bases from J; junction bases left unmatched: 6. In DNA, the CDR3 is TGTGCCTGGAGTAAATCGGACAGGGGTGAGCAGTACTTC. Its translation: CAWSKSDRGEQYF.

This sequence joins TRBV18 and TRBJ1-6; no firm D call. V shed 5 bases and J shed 5 bases, with 4 bases lying between them. The V gene's germline CDR1 is KGHSH and CDR2 LQKENI. This CDR3 has 12 residues. The CDR3 DNA follows: TGTGCCAGCTCAGCAGATAATTCACCCCTCCACTTT. The encoded protein is CASSADNSPLHF.

The rearrangement joins TRBV7-2 to TRBJ1-2; 11 nucleotides match TRBD1. This CDR3 has 17 amino acids. Trimming took 2 bases from V and 3 from J; bases not matched to a gene: 8. In germline, CDR1 is SGHTA, CDR2 FQGNSA. The CDR3 DNA is TGTGCCAGCAGCTTATACCGGGACAGGGGGGTTTACTATGGCTACACCTTC. This gives the protein CASSLYRDRGVYYGYTF. The full variable domain, completed using reference TRBV7-2 and TRBJ1-2, is GAGVSQSPSNKVTEKGKDVELRCDPISGHTALYWYRQSLGQGLEFLIYFQGNSAPDKSGLPSDRFSAERTGGSVSTLTIQRTQQEDSAVYLCASSLYRDRGVYYGYTFGSGTRLTVV.

The chain is built from TRBV19 and TRBJ1-6, with no clear D. The CDR3 sequence is 11 residues long. Germline CDR1 and CDR2: LNHDA and SQIVND (reference sequence). Trimming removed 5 bases at V and 9 bases at J, with 5 bases between. The CDR3 DNA is TGTGCCAGTAGTGACTCTTCACCCCTCCACTTT. Translated, it gives CASSDSSPLHF.

This chain joins TRBV5-1 and TRBJ1-4; D perhaps matches TRBD1 (6 bases). V dropped 0 bases and J dropped 5 bases, with 11 bases sitting between them. The germline gives CDR1 SGHRS, CDR2 YFSETQ. This CDR3 is 15 amino acids long. CDR3 loop: CASSLVSGENEKLFF. The CDR3 DNA sequence: TGCGCCAGCAGCTTGGTTTCAGGGGAGAATGAAAAACTGTTTTTT.

This rearrangement joins TRBV2 to TRBJ2-1; TRBD2 might be the D (5 bases). This CDR3 has 12 amino acids. Germline assignment: CDR1 SNHLY and CDR2 FYNNEI. Trimming took 8 bases from V and 7 from J, leaving 12 bases between them. Here the CDR3 reads CASGWRVNEQFF. CDR3 bases: TGTGCCAGCGGGTGGCGGGTTAATGAGCAGTTCTTC.

The V gene is TRBV7-9, the J gene TRBJ2-1; 8 nucleotides align to TRBD2. The junction had 8 bases not matched to a gene; V was cut back by 4 bases and J by 6 bases. Germline V gives CDR1 SEHNR, CDR2 FQNEAQ (reference sequence). The CDR3 is 15 amino acids. DNA of the CDR3: TGTGCCAGCAGCTCTATGGCGGGAGGTGCCAATGAGCAGTTCTTC. Translating gives CASSSMAGGANEQFF. Filled out from reference TRBV7-9 and TRBJ2-1, the complete variable domain reads DTGVSQNPRHKITKRGQNVTFRCDPISEHNRLYWYRQTLGQGPEFLTYFQNEAQLEKSRLLSDRFSAERPKGSFSTLEIQRTEQGDSAMYLCASSSMAGGANEQFFGPGTRLTVL.